One sample yielded the 19 T cell receptor beta chains listed below, sequenced in a study of CD4+ T cells in melanoma (dated by TCRdb to between 2020 and 2023). The library was built by means of the immunoSEQ multiplex PCR assay. The immuneACCESS repertoire file appears here via TCRdb, limited to in-frame rearrangements. These files lack a portion of the clones; in checked studies, under half of the deficit traces to unresolved V genes, and the cause of the others is not known. In this sample the table shows fewer than 15,000 clones, over 80% of which occur a single time. The ten largest clones represent 6.4% of the sample. The sequencing input was cells from a culture (not recorded whether cultured in vitro). The source is a human donor with melanoma.

In this sample, this clone turned up once. The V gene is TRBV5-1, the J gene TRBJ1-2; D remains unclear. The V gene lost 0 bases and the J gene lost 4 bases, with 10 bases spanning the gap. Germline loops: CDR1 SGHRS, CDR2 YFSETQ. The CDR3 spans 14 residues. The CDR3, as DNA: TGCGCCAGCAGCTTGGATGTCCGACCCTATGGCTACACCTTC. Protein sequence: CASSLDVRPYGYTF.

In DNA, the CDR3 is TGCAGCGTTATGAGGGGTCTCAATGAAAAACTGTTTTTT. Amino acids: CSVMRGLNEKLFF. J is TRBJ1-4 and V is TRBV29-1; D perhaps matches TRBD1 (5 bases). V was trimmed by 5 bases and J by 5 bases, leaving 12 bases between them. CDR1 is SQVTM, CDR2 ANQGSEA, per germline. CDR3 length equals 13 residues. The full variable domain, with the rest looked up from reference TRBV29-1 and TRBJ1-4, is SAVISQKPSRDICQRGTSLTIQCQVDSQVTMMFWYRQQPGQSLTLIATANQGSEATYESGFVIDKFPISRPNLTFSTLTVSNMSPEDSSIYLCSVMRGLNEKLFFGSGTQLSVL.

V is TRBV5-1 and J is TRBJ2-3, with unresolved D. Looked up from germline, CDR1 is SGHRS and CDR2 is YFSETQ. V lost 4 bases and J 4 bases, leaving 16 bases between the germline ends. This CDR3 is 15 amino acids long. As DNA, the CDR3 is TGCGCCAGCAGCCCACGCTACTCGGGCGCAGATACGCAGTATTTT. Protein product: CASSPRYSGADTQYF.

As DNA, the CDR3 is TGCGCCAGCAGCCAAGGCCCGGGGCAGACACCCCTCCACTTT. Its protein is CASSQGPGQTPLHF. The chain uses TRBV4-1 and TRBJ1-6, with D possibly being TRBD1 (5 bases). Between the trimmed V and J ends, which lost 1 base and 11 bases, there was a span of 12 bases. This CDR3 region has 14 residues. CDR1 is MGHRA and CDR2 is YSYEKL in the germline V gene.

The V gene is TRBV4-2, the J gene TRBJ2-5; TRBD1 aligns across 7 bases. The V and J ends lost 5 bases and 5 bases, in that order; junction bases with no gene match: 8. The CDR3 length is 14 residues. Germline V gene data show CDR1 as LGHNA and CDR2 as YNFKEQ. The CDR3 coding sequence is TGTGCCAGCAGCTTGGGACAGTCCGGCGAGACCCAGTACTTC. It codes for CASSLGQSGETQYF.

J is TRBJ2-5 and V is TRBV14; D is uncertain. The CDR3 loop spans 14 amino acids. Germline values: CDR1 SGHDN, CDR2 FVKESK. V lost 3 bases to trimming and J lost 4 bases, with 12 bases between them. The CDR3 bases are TGTGCCAGCAGCCAGGGGTGGACGGGAGAGACCCAGTACTTC. Protein product: CASSQGWTGETQYF.

The rearrangement joins TRBV6-1 to TRBJ1-1; possible D gene TRBD1, 6 bases. This CDR3 region has 14 residues. Germline V lookup: CDR1 MNHNS, CDR2 SASEGT. The germline V and J ends were trimmed by 6 bases and 1 base, with 12 bases remaining between them. CDR3 protein: CASSPWGANTEAFF. CDR3 sequence (DNA): TGTGCCAGCAGCCCGTGGGGGGCGAACACTGAAGCTTTCTTT.

The rearrangement uses TRBV4-2 and TRBJ1-2; D gene uncertain. V lost 0 bases and J 2 bases, leaving 7 bases between the germline ends. This CDR3 spans 14 amino acids. Germline assignment: CDR1 LGHNA and CDR2 YNFKEQ. CDR3 sequence reads: CASSQEWENYGYTF. CDR3 nucleotides: TGTGCCAGCAGCCAAGAGTGGGAGAACTATGGCTACACCTTC.

V and J are TRBV12-2 and TRBJ2-7; the DNA was not compared with TRBD1, the D call given in the table. TRBV12-2 is reported as a pseudogene. This CDR3 region has 15 residues. The CDR3 DNA reads TGTGCAAGTCGCTTAGCAAGGACAGTCCCCTACGAGCAGTACTTC. Amino acids: CASRLARTVPYEQYF.

The V gene is TRBV6-1, the J gene TRBJ2-7; D gene uncertain. The CDR3 is 15 amino acids. Deletions cut 1 base from V and 2 bases from J, with 12 bases between. Per the germline V gene, CDR1 is MNHNS and CDR2 is SASEGT. The CDR3: CASSEVYGSAYEQYF. CDR3 nucleotide sequence: TGTGCCAGCAGTGAAGTGTATGGATCGGCCTACGAGCAGTACTTC.

The rearrangement links TRBV5-1 to TRBJ1-2; D possibly corresponds to TRBD1 (5 bases). Germline lookup yields CDR1 SGHRS and CDR2 YFSETQ. The CDR3 consists of 13 residues. With 0 bases removed from V and 6 bases from J, the gap between germline ends came to 9 bases. Here the CDR3 reads CASSLGQRNGYTF. CDR3 nucleotide sequence: TGCGCCAGCAGCTTGGGACAGCGGAATGGCTACACCTTC.

The chain combines TRBV25-1 with TRBJ2-7; D might be TRBD2 (6 bases). V lost 1 base and J lost 0, with 13 bases in between. Germline CDR1 is MGHDK and CDR2 is SYGVNS. The CDR3 has 16 amino acids. CDR3 loop: CASSESGGGSSYEQYF. The CDR3 DNA reads TGTGCCAGCAGTGAATCGGGCGGAGGGAGCTCCTACGAGCAGTACTTC.

J is TRBJ1-4 and V is TRBV5-5, with a weak D call TRBD1 (6 bases). The CDR3 loop spans 13 amino acids. The germline CDR1 and CDR2 sequences are SGHKS and YYEKEE (reference sequence). Trimming removed 2 bases from V and 7 bases from J, with 9 bases in between. This chain's CDR3 is CASSFGGPEKLFF. The CDR3, as DNA: TGTGCCAGCAGCTTCGGGGGCCCTGAAAAACTGTTTTTT.

The CDR3 bases are TGTGCCAGCAGCGGTGGGTACAGACACGCAACTAATGAAAAACTGTTTTTT. Protein product: CASSGGYRHATNEKLFF. This chain connects TRBV9 to TRBJ1-4; D is unclear. CDR3 length equals 17 residues. The V gene lost 3 bases and the J gene lost 0 bases, with 15 bases spanning the gap. CDR1 is SGDLS, CDR2 YYNGEE, per germline.

The chain uses TRBV5-8 and TRBJ2-6, with TRBD1 matching 7 bases. The trim removed 4 bases at V and 4 bases at J, leaving 8 bases unmatched. Germline assignment: CDR1 SGHTS and CDR2 YDEGEE. The CDR3 extends over 16 amino acids. The DNA for the CDR3 is TGTGCCAGCAGCCCGACAGGGCGCTTCGGGGCCAACGTCCTGACTTTC. Translated: CASSPTGRFGANVLTF.

The chain couples TRBV5-1 to TRBJ1-1; a possible D gene is TRBD1 (5 bases). In germline, CDR1 is SGHRS, CDR2 YFSETQ. This CDR3 has 12 residues. V gave up 4 bases and J gave up 3 bases, with 7 bases separating them. CDR3 DNA: TGCGCCAGCAGCCAAGGGGACACTGAAGCTTTCTTT. Translating gives CASSQGDTEAFF.

The chain is built from TRBV5-1 and TRBJ1-2, with TRBD1 as a possible D gene (6 bases). The CDR3 consists of 13 residues. Trimming removed 4 bases from V and 3 bases from J, with 10 bases in between. Germline V gene data show CDR1 as SGHRS and CDR2 as YFSETQ. CDR3 DNA sequence: TGCGCCAGCAGCGCGGACAGTTACTATGGCTACACCTTC. Amino acid sequence: CASSADSYYGYTF. The entire variable domain, with the rest obtained from reference TRBV5-1 and TRBJ1-2, is as follows: KAGVTQTPRYLIKTRGQQVTLSCSPISGHRSVSWYQQTPGQGLQFLFEYFSETQRNKGNFPGRFSGRQFSNSRSEMNVSTLELGDSALYLCASSADSYYGYTFGSGTRLTVV.

The rearrangement uses TRBV18 and TRBJ2-1; D is uncertain. The V end was cut by 4 bases, the J end by 0 bases, with 10 bases between. Looked up from germline, CDR1 is KGHSH and CDR2 is LQKENI. The CDR3 covers 15 residues. The CDR3 DNA sequence: TGTGCCAGCTCACTCCAGGCTGGCTCCTACAATGAGCAGTTCTTC. It is translated as CASSLQAGSYNEQFF. Filled out from reference TRBV18 and TRBJ2-1, the complete variable domain reads NAGVMQNPRHLVRRRGQEARLRCSPMKGHSHVYWYRQLPEEGLKFMVYLQKENIIDESGMPKERFSAEFPKEGPSILRIQQVVRGDSAAYFCASSLQAGSYNEQFFGPGTRLTVL.

The chain links TRBV5-5 to TRBJ1-2; 7 bases align to TRBD1. J gave up 0 bases and V 3 bases, and 8 bases lay outside the gene matches. Germline V gene data show CDR1 as SGHKS and CDR2 as YYEKEE (reference sequence). The CDR3 length is 16 residues. CDR3 in amino acids: CASSYSPDRPNYGYTF. The CDR3 DNA reads as TGTGCCAGCAGCTATTCCCCGGACAGGCCTAACTATGGCTACACCTTC.